This T cell receptor (beta chain) was captured by sequencing in a study of T-cell reconstitution after alpha-beta-depleted transplantation in children. The TCRbeta library was prepared with unique molecular identifiers. TCRdb passed the PCR reads through MiXCR, listing each CDR3 protein once. Among 400,000 to 500,000 distinct CDR3 sequences listed, around 9.9% were seen once. The V gene end was trimmed by 0 bases and the J gene end by 4 bases; junction bases not matched to a gene: 3. Per germline, CDR1 DFQATT and CDR2 SNEGSKA (reference sequence). The CDR3 length is 13 residues. This chain connects TRBV20-1 to TRBJ2-7; 7 nucleotides align to TRBD1. Material: PBMCs from the stem cell graft donor, obtained from the stem cell graft. The receptor's source is a human donor who donated a stem cell graft to a child with acute myeloid leukemia. The CDR3 DNA sequence: TGCAGTGCTAGAGAGGGACAGAGATACGAGCAGTACTTC. Amino acids: CSAREGQRYEQYF.